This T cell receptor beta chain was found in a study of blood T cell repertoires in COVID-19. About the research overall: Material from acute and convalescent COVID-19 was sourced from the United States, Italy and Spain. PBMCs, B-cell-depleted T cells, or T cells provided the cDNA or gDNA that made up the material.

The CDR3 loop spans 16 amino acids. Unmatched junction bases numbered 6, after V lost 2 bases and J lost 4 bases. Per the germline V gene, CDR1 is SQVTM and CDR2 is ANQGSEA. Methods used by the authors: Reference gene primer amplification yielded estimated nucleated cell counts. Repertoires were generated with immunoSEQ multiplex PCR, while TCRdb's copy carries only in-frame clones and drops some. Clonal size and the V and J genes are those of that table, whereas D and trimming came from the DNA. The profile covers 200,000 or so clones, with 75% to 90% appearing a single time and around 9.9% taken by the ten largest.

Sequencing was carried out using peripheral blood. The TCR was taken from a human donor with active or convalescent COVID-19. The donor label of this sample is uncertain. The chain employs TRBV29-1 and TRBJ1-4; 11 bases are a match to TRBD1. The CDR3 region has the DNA TGCAGCGTTGAACTAGGGGACAGGGGGATTAATGAAAAACTGTTTTTT. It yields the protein CSVELGDRGINEKLFF. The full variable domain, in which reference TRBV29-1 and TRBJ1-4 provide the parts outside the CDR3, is SAVISQKPSRDICQRGTSLTIQCQVDSQVTMMFWYRQQPGQSLTLIATANQGSEATYESGFVIDKFPISRPNLTFSTLTVSNMSPEDSSIYLCSVELGDRGINEKLFFGSGTQLSVL.